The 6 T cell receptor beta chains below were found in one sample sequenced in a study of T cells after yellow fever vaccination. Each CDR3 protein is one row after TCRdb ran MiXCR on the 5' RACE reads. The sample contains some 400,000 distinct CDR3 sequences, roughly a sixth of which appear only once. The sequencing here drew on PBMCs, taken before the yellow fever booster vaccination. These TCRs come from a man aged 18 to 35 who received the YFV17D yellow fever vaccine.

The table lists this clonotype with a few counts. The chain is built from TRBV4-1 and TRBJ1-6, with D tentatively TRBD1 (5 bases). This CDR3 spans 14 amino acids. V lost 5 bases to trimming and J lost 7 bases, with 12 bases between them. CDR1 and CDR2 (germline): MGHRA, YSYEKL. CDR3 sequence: CASSRTGENSPLHF. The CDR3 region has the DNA TGCGCCAGCAGCAGAACGGGGGAGAATTCACCCCTCCACTTT.

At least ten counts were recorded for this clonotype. The CDR3 DNA reads as TGTGCCAGCAGGGAACAGGGGACGGGCACCGGGGAGCTGTTTTTT. Amino acid sequence: CASREQGTGTGELFF. The V call is TRBV7-2, the J call TRBJ2-2, with 7 bases identical to TRBD1. V lost 6 bases and J lost 4; bases outside the gene matches: 8. Germline lookup yields CDR1 SGHTA and CDR2 FQGNSA. This CDR3 is 15 amino acids long.

CDR3 coding DNA: TGCAGTGCTAGAGTGCGGGGAAGAGGTTCACCCCTCCACTTT. This gives the protein CSARVRGRGSPLHF. This chain uses TRBV20-1 with TRBJ1-6; D is unclear. Germline V CDR1 and CDR2: DFQATT, SNEGSKA (reference sequence). The CDR3 has 14 amino acids. V lost 1 base, J lost 9 bases, and 13 bases lay in between.

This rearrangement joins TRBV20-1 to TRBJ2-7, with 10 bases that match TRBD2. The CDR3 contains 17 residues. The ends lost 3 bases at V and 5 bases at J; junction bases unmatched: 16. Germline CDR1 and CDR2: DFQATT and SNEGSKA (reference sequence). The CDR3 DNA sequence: TGCAGTGCTAGCCCGATAACTAGCGGGGTAGGTAACCACGAGCAGTACGTC. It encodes CSASPITSGVGNHEQYV.

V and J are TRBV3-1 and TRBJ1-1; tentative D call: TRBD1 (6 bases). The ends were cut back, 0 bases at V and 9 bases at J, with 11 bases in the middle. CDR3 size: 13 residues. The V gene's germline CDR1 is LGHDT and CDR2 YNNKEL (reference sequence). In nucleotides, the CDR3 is TGTGCCAGCAGCCAAGAGGGCGGACAGAAAGCTTTCTTT. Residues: CASSQEGGQKAFF.

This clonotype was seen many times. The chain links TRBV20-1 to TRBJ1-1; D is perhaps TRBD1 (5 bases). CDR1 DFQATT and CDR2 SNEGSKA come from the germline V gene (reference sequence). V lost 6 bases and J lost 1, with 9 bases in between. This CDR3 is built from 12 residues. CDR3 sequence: CSAWRGNTEAFF. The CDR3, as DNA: TGCAGTGCATGGAGGGGGAACACTGAAGCTTTCTTT.